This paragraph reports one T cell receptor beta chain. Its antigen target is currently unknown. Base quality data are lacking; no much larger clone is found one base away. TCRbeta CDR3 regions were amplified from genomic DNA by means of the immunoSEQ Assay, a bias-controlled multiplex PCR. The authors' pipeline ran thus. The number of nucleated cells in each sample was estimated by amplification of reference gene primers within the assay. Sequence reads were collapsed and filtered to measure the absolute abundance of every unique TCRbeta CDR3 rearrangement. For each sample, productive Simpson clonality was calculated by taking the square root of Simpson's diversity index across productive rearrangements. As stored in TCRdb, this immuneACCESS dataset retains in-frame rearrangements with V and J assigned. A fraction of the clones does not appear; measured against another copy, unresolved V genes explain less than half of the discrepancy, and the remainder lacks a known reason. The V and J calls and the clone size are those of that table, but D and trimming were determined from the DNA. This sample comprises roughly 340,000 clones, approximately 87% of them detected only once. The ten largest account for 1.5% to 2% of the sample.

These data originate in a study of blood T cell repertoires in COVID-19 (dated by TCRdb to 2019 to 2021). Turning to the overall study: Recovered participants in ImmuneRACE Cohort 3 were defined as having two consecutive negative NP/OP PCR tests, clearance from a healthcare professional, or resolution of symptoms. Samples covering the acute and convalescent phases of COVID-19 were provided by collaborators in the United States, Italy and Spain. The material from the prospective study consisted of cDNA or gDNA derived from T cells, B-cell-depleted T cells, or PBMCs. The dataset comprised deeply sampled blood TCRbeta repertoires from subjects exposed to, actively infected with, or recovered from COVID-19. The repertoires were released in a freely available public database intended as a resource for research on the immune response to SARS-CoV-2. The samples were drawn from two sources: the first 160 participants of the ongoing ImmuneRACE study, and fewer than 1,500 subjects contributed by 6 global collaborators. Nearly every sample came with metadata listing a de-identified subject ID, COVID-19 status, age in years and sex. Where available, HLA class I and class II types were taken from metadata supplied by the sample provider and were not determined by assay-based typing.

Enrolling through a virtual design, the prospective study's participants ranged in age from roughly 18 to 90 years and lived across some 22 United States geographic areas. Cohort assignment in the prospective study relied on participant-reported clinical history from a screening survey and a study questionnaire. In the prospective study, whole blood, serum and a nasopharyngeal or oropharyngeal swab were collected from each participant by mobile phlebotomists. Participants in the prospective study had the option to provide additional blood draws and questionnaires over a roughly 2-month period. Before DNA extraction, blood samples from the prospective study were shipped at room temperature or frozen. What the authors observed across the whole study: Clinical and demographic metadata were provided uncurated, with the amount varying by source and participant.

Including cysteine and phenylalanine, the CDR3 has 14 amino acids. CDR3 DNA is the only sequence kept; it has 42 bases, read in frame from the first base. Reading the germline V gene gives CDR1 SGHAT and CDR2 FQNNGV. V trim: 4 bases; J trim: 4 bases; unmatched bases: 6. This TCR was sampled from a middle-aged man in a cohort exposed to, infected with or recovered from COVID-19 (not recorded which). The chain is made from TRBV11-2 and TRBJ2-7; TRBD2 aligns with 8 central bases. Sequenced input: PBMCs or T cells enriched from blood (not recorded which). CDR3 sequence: CASSWSGSGYEQYF. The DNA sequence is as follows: TGTGCCAGCAGCTGGAGCGGGAGTGGTTACGAGCAGTACTTC.